This entry features one T cell receptor (beta chain) sequence. This record comes from a study of blood T cell repertoires in COVID-19. Study context: The origin of the acute and convalescent COVID-19 samples was the United States, Italy and Spain. PBMCs, B-cell-depleted T cells, or T cells were the source of the cDNA or gDNA that made up the material.

The CDR3 is made up of 16 amino acids. V lost 2 bases to trimming and J lost 1 base, with 13 bases between them. Germline CDR1 SEHNR, CDR2 FQNEAQ (reference sequence). Original processing methods: Quantification of nucleated cells was approximated via reference gene primer amplification. Here immunoSEQ multiplex PCR was the method, and the copy in TCRdb shows in-frame clones only, minus some. V and J calls and clone size are those listed in that table; D and trimming were worked out from the DNA. The table has some 87,000 clones, more than 80% seen once; the top ten hold 10% to 15%. V and J are TRBV7-9 and TRBJ2-3; TRBD2 is a possible D gene (5 bases). The specimen was peripheral blood. The receptor was derived from a human donor in a cohort sampled during active COVID-19. The CDR3 coding sequence is TGTGCCAGCAGCTTATCGTACGGGGATGGCACAGATACGCAGTATTTT. It yields the protein CASSLSYGDGTDTQYF.